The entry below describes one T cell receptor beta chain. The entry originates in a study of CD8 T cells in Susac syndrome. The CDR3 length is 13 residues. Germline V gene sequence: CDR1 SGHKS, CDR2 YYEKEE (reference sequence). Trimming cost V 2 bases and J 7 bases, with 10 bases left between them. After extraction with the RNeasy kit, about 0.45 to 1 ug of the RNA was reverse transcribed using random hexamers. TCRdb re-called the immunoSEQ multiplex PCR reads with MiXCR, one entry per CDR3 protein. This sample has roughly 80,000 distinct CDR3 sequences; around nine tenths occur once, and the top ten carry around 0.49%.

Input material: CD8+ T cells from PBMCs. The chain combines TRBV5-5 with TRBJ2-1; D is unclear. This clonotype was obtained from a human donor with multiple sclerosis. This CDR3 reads CASSFFIMNEQFF. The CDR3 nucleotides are TGTGCCAGCAGCTTCTTCATAATGAATGAGCAGTTCTTC.